The present T cell receptor beta chain was sequenced within a study of T cell changes during pregnancy in multiple sclerosis. This table comes from immunoSEQ multiplex PCR, and its TCRdb copy is limited to in-frame clones, with some not included. The data show approximately 60,000 clones, around 87% seen once. There are 12 residues in the CDR3. The germline V gene has CDR1 PRHDT and CDR2 FYEKMQ (reference sequence). V was shortened by 2 bases and J by 7 bases, with 6 bases between the two germline ends. V usage is TRBV13 and J usage is TRBJ1-5, with D hard to call. The specimen was peripheral blood from another person, used as feeder cells. This sequence was found in a human donor whose cells served as feeder cells for cultures in a pregnancy study. CDR3 bases: TGTGCCAGCAGCTTAAGGAGGCAGCCCCAGCATTTT. It is translated as CASSLRRQPQHF.